This T cell receptor (beta chain) was sequenced during a study of blood T cells in healthy people across ages. Study results and caveats: The long-lived group displayed more naive CD4+ cells, plus higher diversity, than the aged donors did. Higher naive T cell percentage went strongly together with higher TCR beta diversity.

Worth noting for this clonotype: The antigen remains undetermined.

Primers used in a second PCR of roughly 6 to 11 cycles were a sample-barcoded 5' primer and a J-beta primer mix. Template switching added a 12-random-nucleotide identifier to every cDNA molecule. TCRdb fed the 5' RACE reads into MiXCR, producing one record per CDR3 protein. This sample yields about 1,500,000 distinct CDR3 sequences, of which roughly 30% are seen a single time; 7% to 9% belongs to the top ten. The TCR was taken from a woman younger than 45 in good health. Source material: blood.

The CDR3 DNA follows: TGTGCCAGTAGCACTTGGGAGTCCTCGGAGACCCAGTACTTC. Translation: CASSTWESSETQYF. The chain couples TRBV19 to TRBJ2-5; TRBD2 might be the D (5 bases). Germline lookup yields CDR1 LNHDA and CDR2 SQIVND (reference sequence). This CDR3 is built from 14 residues. Trimming cost V 6 bases and J 5 bases, with 16 bases left between them.